Listed below are T cell receptor beta chains from one sample, sequenced in a study of blood T cells in healthy people across ages. A single record per CDR3 protein comes from TCRdb applying MiXCR to the 5' RACE reads. The sample includes roughly 1,500,000 distinct CDR3 sequences, 30% to 40% of them seen just once. Source material: blood. The receptor source for this set is a woman in her 30s in good health. The CDR3 runs from the conserved cysteine through the conserved F or W. D genes are given only for firm matches. Not every row has a clone size; where given, it reads once, few, many or a size class.

v_call	d_call	j_call	clone_size	cdr3_nt	cdr3_aa
TRBV4-1	-	TRBJ2-7	-	TGCGCCAGCGGTAATGAAGGGGGGGGCAGCGGTGATCCCTACGAGCAGTACTTC	CASGNEGGGSGDPYEQYF
TRBV7-9	-	TRBJ2-3	-	TGTTCCAGCAGTTACAGGGCAACTACAGATACGCAGTATTTT	CSSSYRATTDTQYF
TRBV28	TRBD1	TRBJ2-7	-	TGTGCCAGCAGTTCTCACAGGGGGCTTTACGAGCAGTACTTC	CASSSHRGLYEQYF
TRBV7-6	TRBD2	TRBJ2-7	-	TGTGCCAGCAGCCCGGGGGGGACATGGAGCTCCTACGAGCAGTACTTC	CASSPGGTWSSYEQYF
TRBV20-1	TRBD2	TRBJ2-7	-	TGCAGTGCTAGAGTTACGGGACTACCACCTTACAATGAGCAGTACTTC	CSARVTGLPPYNEQYF
TRBV4-1	TRBD1	TRBJ1-2	few	TGCGCCAGCAGCCAAGAAGACGGGACAGGGTTGGTTTGGGGGGTTGATACCTATGGCTACACCTTC	CASSQEDGTGLVWGVDTYGYTF
TRBV28	TRBD1	TRBJ2-7	-	TGTGCCAGCAGGGTCCGGGACAGGGCCTACGAGCAGTACTTC	CASRVRDRAYEQYF
TRBV9	TRBD1	TRBJ2-7	many	TGTGCCAGCAGCGCCTCCGGGACAGGGCCCTACGAGCAGTACTTC	CASSASGTGPYEQYF
TRBV18	TRBD1	TRBJ2-7	-	TGTGCCAGCTCACCTTCCGACAGGGTGTACTCCTACGAGCAGTACTTC	CASSPSDRVYSYEQYF
TRBV28	-	TRBJ2-4	few	TGTGCCAGCAGTTTAGGAAAGTCGGCGGGGAACATTCAGTACTTC	CASSLGKSAGNIQYF
TRBV20-1	-	TRBJ2-1	-	TGCAGCGCCCCCTCAAAGAGGGCAATTCCTATAAGCGGCTATGAGCAGTTCTTC	CSAPSKRAIPISGYEQFF
TRBV4-1	-	TRBJ1-1	many	TGCGCCAGCAGCCAAGAGGGAGGGGGAACTGAAGCTTTCTTT	CASSQEGGGTEAFF
TRBV13	-	TRBJ2-7	few	TGTGCCAGCAGCCTCCCCCCTAGTAACGAGCAGTACTTC	CASSLPPSNEQYF
TRBV29-1	TRBD1	TRBJ2-7	few	TGCAGCGTTGAGACAGGGAGAATGTACCAGCAGTACTTC	CSVETGRMYQQYF
TRBV20-1	-	TRBJ2-1	-	TGCAGTGCTAGAGCGGGGCGGGACAATGAGCAGTTCTTC	CSARAGRDNEQFF